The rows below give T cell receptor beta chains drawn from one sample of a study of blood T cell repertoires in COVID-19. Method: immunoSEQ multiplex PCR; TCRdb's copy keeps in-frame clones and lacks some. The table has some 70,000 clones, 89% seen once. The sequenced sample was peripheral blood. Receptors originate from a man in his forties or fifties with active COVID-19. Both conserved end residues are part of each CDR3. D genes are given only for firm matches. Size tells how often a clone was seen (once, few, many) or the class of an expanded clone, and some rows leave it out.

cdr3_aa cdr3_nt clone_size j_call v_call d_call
CASSYTGRPYNEQFF TGTGCCAGCAGTTACACCGGCAGGCCGTACAATGAGCAGTTCTTC . TRBJ2-1 TRBV6-5 .
CASSRRRDEQFF TGCGCCAGCAGCCGCCGGAGGGATGAGCAGTTCTTC . TRBJ2-1 TRBV4-1 .
CASGWTGRPTEAFF TGTGCCAGCGGCTGGACAGGGCGGCCCACTGAAGCTTTCTTT . TRBJ1-1 TRBV5-6 TRBD1
CASSGLAGSYNEQFF TGTGCCAGCAGCGGGCTAGCGGGGAGTTACAATGAGCAGTTCTTC . TRBJ2-1 TRBV2 TRBD2
CASSFSRGGRNEQYF TGTGCCAGCAGCTTCTCGCGGGGGGGCCGTAACGAGCAGTACTTC . TRBJ2-7 TRBV7-2 TRBD2
CASSLGAYNEQFF TGTGCCAGCAGTTTAGGGGCATACAATGAGCAGTTCTTC . TRBJ2-1 TRBV12-3/TRBV12-4 .
CASSLGRASGGYEQYF TGTGCCAGCAGCTTAGGAAGGGCTAGCGGGGGCTACGAGCAGTACTTC . TRBJ2-7 TRBV7-8 TRBD2
CASSPGQGEETQYF TGCGCCAGCAGCCCCGGACAGGGAGAAGAGACCCAGTACTTC . TRBJ2-5 TRBV5-1 TRBD1
CASSLSGDAFF TGTGCCAGCAGCTTATCGGGGGATGCTTTCTTT medium-sized TRBJ1-1 TRBV7-8 .
CASSLENTGELFF TGTGCCAGCTCACTAGAGAACACCGGGGAGCTGTTTTTT . TRBJ2-2 TRBV18 .
CASSPQFLGGETQYF TGTGCCAGCAGCCCCCAGTTTCTGGGAGGAGAGACCCAGTACTTC . TRBJ2-5 TRBV3-1/TRBV3-2 .
CASSLVAAGPDTQYF TGTGCCAGCAGCTTGGTTGCAGCGGGACCCGATACGCAGTATTTT . TRBJ2-3 TRBV5-6 TRBD2
CAISGTGHKNIQYF TGTGCCATCAGTGGGACAGGGCACAAAAACATTCAGTACTTC . TRBJ2-4 TRBV10-3 TRBD1
CASSLDWKAYEQYF TGTGCCAGCAGCTTGGACTGGAAAGCCTACGAGCAGTACTTC few TRBJ2-7 TRBV11-2 .
CASSFGQGSYEQYF TGTGCCAGCAGCTTTGGGCAGGGGTCCTACGAGCAGTACTTC . TRBJ2-7 TRBV7-2 .
CAWSSTRHSGNTIYF TGTGCCTGGAGCTCGACTCGCCACTCTGGAAACACCATATATTTT . TRBJ1-3 TRBV30 .
CASSPLGPRTDTQYF TGTGCCAGCTCACCCTTGGGGCCCCGCACAGATACGCAGTATTTT . TRBJ2-3 TRBV18 .
CATSVPTSGSYNEQFF TGTGCCACCAGCGTCCCGACTAGCGGCTCCTACAATGAGCAGTTCTTC . TRBJ2-1 TRBV15 TRBD2
CASSLRTSGALGGETQYF TGTGCCAGCAGCCTTCGGACTAGCGGGGCGCTGGGGGGAGAGACCCAGTACTTC . TRBJ2-5 TRBV7-8 TRBD2
CASSPTGGYSYEQYF TGCGCCAGCAGCCCAACAGGGGGCTACTCCTACGAGCAGTACTTC . TRBJ2-7 TRBV5-1 TRBD1
CASSFRVSYGYTF TGTGCCAGCAGCTTCAGGGTCTCCTATGGCTACACCTTC . TRBJ1-2 TRBV7-2 .
CASSQANGDTQYF TGCGCCAGCAGTCAAGCCAACGGAGATACGCAGTATTTT . TRBJ2-3 TRBV5-1 .
CASRPSRGQSYGYTF TGTGCCAGCAGACCCTCCCGCGGGCAAAGCTATGGCTACACCTTC . TRBJ1-2 TRBV6-5 .
CASSSGGLAGAGEQYF TGCGCCAGCAGCTCCGGAGGATTAGCGGGGGCTGGCGAGCAGTACTTC once TRBJ2-7 TRBV5-1 TRBD2
CASSQLQGGPAFF TGTGCCAGCAGCCAACTACAGGGGGGTCCGGCTTTCTTT . TRBJ1-1 TRBV3-1/TRBV3-2 TRBD1
CAIRGTGWTGELFF TGTGCCATCAGAGGGACAGGGTGGACCGGGGAGCTGTTTTTT . TRBJ2-2 TRBV10-3 TRBD1
CASSNQRGGSNEQFF TGTGCCAGCAGCAACCAGCGGGGGGGTTCAAATGAGCAGTTCTTC . TRBJ2-1 TRBV7-2 TRBD2
CASSYSVGQGPFSNYGYTF TGTGCCAGCAGTTACTCCGTTGGACAGGGGCCATTCTCTAACTATGGCTACACCTTC . TRBJ1-2 TRBV6-2/TRBV6-3 TRBD1
CASSYLGTSEAFF TGTGCCAGCAGTTACCTGGGGACATCTGAAGCTTTCTTT . TRBJ1-1 TRBV6-5 .
CASSSGVARNTGELFF TGTGCCAGCAGCAGCGGCGTAGCCAGGAACACCGGGGAGCTGTTTTTT . TRBJ2-2 TRBV7-9 .
CASSQVSGRPFF TGTGCCAGCAGCCAAGTATCGGGGAGACCTTTCTTT . TRBJ1-1 TRBV14 .
CATRDGGLNTEAFF TGTGCCACTAGGGACGGGGGATTGAACACTGAAGCTTTCTTT . TRBJ1-1 TRBV19 .
CASGLPPGETQYF TGTGCTAGTGGTTTGCCCCCAGGAGAGACCCAGTACTTC . TRBJ2-5 TRBV12-5 .
CASSLEHDTQYF TGTGCCAGCAGCTTAGAACATGATACGCAGTATTTT once TRBJ2-3 TRBV11-3 .
CASRPRLAGVPNEQFF TGTGCCAGCAGGCCCAGACTAGCGGGGGTGCCCAATGAGCAGTTCTTC . TRBJ2-1 TRBV2 TRBD2
CASSSGQGAYNEQFF TGTGCCAGCAGCTCTGGGCAGGGGGCTTACAATGAGCAGTTCTTC . TRBJ2-1 TRBV11-3 TRBD1
CASSQVVVGANTEAFF TGCGCCAGCAGCCAAGTTGTGGTAGGGGCCAACACTGAAGCTTTCTTT . TRBJ1-1 TRBV4-1 .
CASSLGTGTEKLFF TGTGCCAGCAGCCTAGGAACAGGCACTGAAAAACTGTTTTTT . TRBJ1-4 TRBV11-2 .
CASSPEGGALTGELFF TGCGCCAGCAGCCCAGAGGGGGGGGCGCTTACCGGGGAGCTGTTTTTT many TRBJ2-2 TRBV4-1 .
CASSSSAEREKLFF TGTGCCAGCAGCAGTAGTGCGGAGCGGGAAAAACTGTTTTTT . TRBJ1-4 TRBV5-5 .
CASSFGWTGGNTIYF TGTGCCAGCAGCTTTGGTTGGACAGGAGGAAACACCATATATTTT . TRBJ1-3 TRBV7-9 TRBD1
CASRTGTINQPQHF TGTGCCAGCAGAACCGGGACTATCAATCAGCCCCAGCATTTT . TRBJ1-5 TRBV5-8 .
CASSFRLSSYNSPLHF TGTGCCAGCAGTTTCCGACTCAGCTCCTATAATTCACCCCTCCACTTT . TRBJ1-6 TRBV6-5 .
CASSPAGDYEQYF TGTGCCAGCTCACCAGCAGGGGACTACGAGCAGTACTTC few TRBJ2-7 TRBV18 .
CASSLGGTSTDTQYF TGTGCCAGCAGCTTAGGGGGGACTAGCACAGATACGCAGTATTTT . TRBJ2-3 TRBV7-2 .
CASRDRTSGGKETQYF TGCGCCAGCAGGGACCGGACTAGCGGGGGTAAAGAGACCCAGTACTTC . TRBJ2-5 TRBV4-1 TRBD2
CASSSIDGTDNQPQHF TGTGCCAGTAGTAGTATCGACGGGACAGATAATCAGCCCCAGCATTTT . TRBJ1-5 TRBV19 TRBD1
CASMQGGGNEKLFF TGTGCCAGCATGCAAGGCGGGGGTAATGAAAAACTGTTTTTT . TRBJ1-4 TRBV25-1 .
CATSILAGGDEETQYF TGTGCCACCAGCATCCTGGCAGGGGGCGACGAAGAGACCCAGTACTTC . TRBJ2-5 TRBV15 TRBD1
CASSPLQVTGELFF TGTGCCAGCTCACCACTTCAGGTTACGGGGGAGCTGTTTTTT . TRBJ2-2 TRBV18 .
CSVWDSMNTEAFF TGCAGCGTTTGGGACAGCATGAACACTGAAGCTTTCTTT . TRBJ1-1 TRBV29-1 TRBD1
CASSPPGTVNEKLFF TGTGCCAGCTCACCTCCCGGGACAGTTAATGAAAAACTGTTTTTT . TRBJ1-4 TRBV18 TRBD1
CASSYASGTPTYEQYF TGTGCCAGCAGTTACGCCAGCGGCACCCCAACCTACGAGCAGTACTTC . TRBJ2-7 TRBV6-2/TRBV6-3 .
CASRPSDYGYTF TGTGCCAGCAGGCCGTCAGACTATGGCTACACCTTC . TRBJ1-2 TRBV2 .
CASSHTDRGTYNEQFF TGCGCCAGCAGCCATACCGACAGGGGAACCTACAATGAGCAGTTCTTC . TRBJ2-1 TRBV4-3 TRBD1
CASSLRDSETQYF TGCGCCAGCAGCCTCAGGGATTCAGAGACCCAGTACTTC . TRBJ2-5 TRBV4-1 .
CASSPQGGWGTEAFF TGTGCCAGCTCACCTCAAGGGGGTTGGGGCACTGAAGCTTTCTTT . TRBJ1-1 TRBV18 .
CASSLVGRISLHF TGTGCCAGCAGCTTAGTCGGTCGTATTTCCCTCCACTTT . TRBJ1-6 TRBV7-2 .
CSVVPDTNTGELFF TGCAGCGTGGTTCCTGACACGAACACCGGGGAGCTGTTTTTT . TRBJ2-2 TRBV29-1 .
CASSPGLQSGANVLTF TGTGCCAGCAGCCCCGGACTTCAGTCTGGGGCCAACGTCCTGACTTTC . TRBJ2-6 TRBV5-6 .